Listed below are T cell receptor beta chains from one sample, sequenced in a study of T cells in Graves' hyperthyroidism and ophthalmopathy. TCRdb recomputed calls from the multiplex PCR reads with MiXCR, one row per CDR3 protein. The sample records approximately 480,000 distinct CDR3 sequences, under 25% being singletons. Sequencing was done on a sample of blood. These TCRs come from a man aged 18 to 29 with Graves' hyperthyroidism. CDR3s include the opening cysteine and the closing phenylalanine or tryptophan. Fields, in order: CDR3 DNA, CDR3 protein, J gene, V gene, clone size, D gene. D genes are given only for firm matches. Where a row states a size, it is once, few, many or the class of an expanded clone; other rows omit it.

DNA: TGTGCCAGCAGCTTATCGACAGTATTGGACTATCAGCCCCAGCATTTT; CDR3: CASSLSTVLDYQPQHF; J: TRBJ1-5; V: TRBV7-2; size: few; D: -
DNA: TGTGCCAGCAGCTTAGATCCAACAGCAACCGGGGAGCTGTTTTTT; CDR3: CASSLDPTATGELFF; J: TRBJ2-2; V: TRBV11-2; size: many; D: -
DNA: TGTGCCAGCAGTGCCCTTAGGGGAGGCGATGAGACCCAGTACTTC; CDR3: CASSALRGGDETQYF; J: TRBJ2-5; V: TRBV6-4; size: many; D: -
DNA: TGTGCCAGCAGTTACTCGTGGGAGACGGATAACACTGAAGCTTTCTTT; CDR3: CASSYSWETDNTEAFF; J: TRBJ1-1; V: TRBV6-5; size: many; D: -
DNA: TGTGCCAGCAGACAATTGGGACTACCCAACACTGAAGCTTTCTTT; CDR3: CASRQLGLPNTEAFF; J: TRBJ1-1; V: TRBV6-2/TRBV6-3; size: many; D: -
DNA: TGTGCCAGCAGCTTAACGGGCGTGGCTGAAGCTTTCTTT; CDR3: CASSLTGVAEAFF; J: TRBJ1-1; V: TRBV11-1; size: many; D: -
DNA: TGTGCCAGCAGCTTAGCGCTTGGGGGGGGGCAGCCCCAGCATTTT; CDR3: CASSLALGGGQPQHF; J: TRBJ1-5; V: TRBV7-2; size: -; D: -
DNA: TGTGCCAGCAGTACTTGGGGGCAGGCCTACGAGCAGTACTTC; CDR3: CASSTWGQAYEQYF; J: TRBJ2-7; V: TRBV28; size: many; D: -
DNA: TGCGCCAGCAGCTGGACAGGGACTGGAAACACCATATATTTT; CDR3: CASSWTGTGNTIYF; J: TRBJ1-3; V: TRBV5-1; size: many; D: TRBD1
DNA: TGTGCCAGCACCCTTGGACAAGAAGAGACCCAGTACTTC; CDR3: CASTLGQEETQYF; J: TRBJ2-5; V: TRBV2; size: -; D: -
DNA: TGTGCCAGCAGATCCGACAGGGGAGGAGAAGAGACCCAGTACTTC; CDR3: CASRSDRGGEETQYF; J: TRBJ2-5; V: TRBV12-3/TRBV12-4; size: many; D: TRBD1
DNA: TGTGCCAGCAGTTACTCCGGCACGTTGGGTGGCTACACCTTC; CDR3: CASSYSGTLGGYTF; J: TRBJ1-2; V: TRBV6-5; size: -; D: -
DNA: TGCAGTGCCCTCGGTTACACTGAAGCTTTCTTT; CDR3: CSALGYTEAFF; J: TRBJ1-1; V: TRBV20-1; size: few; D: -
DNA: TGTGCCACCAGTGATTCTGTGGGGGACGGGGGCTCTGGGGCCAACGTCCTGACTTTC; CDR3: CATSDSVGDGGSGANVLTF; J: TRBJ2-6; V: TRBV24-1; size: many; D: -
DNA: TGTGCCAGCAGTTACCATGGTTTGGGGGACACTGAAGCTTTCTTT; CDR3: CASSYHGLGDTEAFF; J: TRBJ1-1; V: TRBV6-5; size: many; D: -
DNA: TGTGCCAGCAGCTTAGATGGAGGGGTGGACAATCAGCCCCAGCATTTT; CDR3: CASSLDGGVDNQPQHF; J: TRBJ1-5; V: TRBV11-2; size: -; D: -
DNA: TGTGCCAGCTCAGAGCAGAGCAATTCACCCCTCCACTTT; CDR3: CASSEQSNSPLHF; J: TRBJ1-6; V: TRBV18; size: -; D: -
DNA: TGTGCCAGTAGTATTAAGGCACTCTTCAATCAGCCCCAGCATTTT; CDR3: CASSIKALFNQPQHF; J: TRBJ1-5; V: TRBV19; size: many; D: -
DNA: TGTGCCAGCTCACCAACGGGTCGCTCCTACGAGCAGTACTTC; CDR3: CASSPTGRSYEQYF; J: TRBJ2-7; V: TRBV28; size: many; D: -
DNA: TGTGCCAGCAGTCACGGACTAGCGGGGGCAGAGACCCAGTACTTC; CDR3: CASSHGLAGAETQYF; J: TRBJ2-5; V: TRBV12-3/TRBV12-4; size: many; D: TRBD2
DNA: TGTGCCAGCAGTGAAGGGGACAGGGGATTTTCCGGGGAGCTGTTTTTT; CDR3: CASSEGDRGFSGELFF; J: TRBJ2-2; V: TRBV2; size: -; D: TRBD1
DNA: TGTGCCAGCAGATCGGACAGGGCGGGCGAGACCCAGTACTTC; CDR3: CASRSDRAGETQYF; J: TRBJ2-5; V: TRBV12-3/TRBV12-4; size: many; D: TRBD1
DNA: TGTGCCAGCAGTTTTGCCCCGGGACACCGAGTCTACGAGCAGTACTTC; CDR3: CASSFAPGHRVYEQYF; J: TRBJ2-7; V: TRBV28; size: many; D: -
DNA: TGTGCCAGCAGCTTACGCGCAGGGGGCTCAAGCAATCAGCCCCAGCATTTT; CDR3: CASSLRAGGSSNQPQHF; J: TRBJ1-5; V: TRBV7-6; size: many; D: TRBD1
DNA: TGCGCCAGCAGCTTGGGGGGGACGCAAGCTTTCTTT; CDR3: CASSLGGTQAFF; J: TRBJ1-1; V: TRBV5-1; size: many; D: -
DNA: TGCAGTGCTCAGAGCCACGGACAGGGCGGCGAGCAGTACTTC; CDR3: CSAQSHGQGGEQYF; J: TRBJ2-7; V: TRBV20-1; size: few; D: TRBD1
DNA: TGTGCCAGCACCGACAGGAGTGGAAACACCATATATTTT; CDR3: CASTDRSGNTIYF; J: TRBJ1-3; V: TRBV12-3/TRBV12-4; size: many; D: -
DNA: TGTGCCAGCAGTGAAAGGGCTAGCGGGGCTAGCACAGATACGCAGTATTTT; CDR3: CASSERASGASTDTQYF; J: TRBJ2-3; V: TRBV6-1; size: few; D: TRBD2
DNA: TGTGCCAGCACAACACAGGGACTAGCTATCGAGACCCAGTACTTC; CDR3: CASTTQGLAIETQYF; J: TRBJ2-5; V: TRBV6-1; size: -; D: TRBD2
DNA: TGTGCCAGCAGCTTATTCCTGGACGAGCAGTACTTC; CDR3: CASSLFLDEQYF; J: TRBJ2-7; V: TRBV11-2; size: many; D: -
DNA: TGTGCCAGCAGTGGGAACAGGCCAAATTACGAGCAGTACTTC; CDR3: CASSGNRPNYEQYF; J: TRBJ2-7; V: TRBV6-1; size: -; D: -
DNA: TGTGCCAGCAGTTGCCGACATGACCAGGGCTGCACAGATACGCAGTATTTT; CDR3: CASSCRHDQGCTDTQYF; J: TRBJ2-3; V: TRBV28; size: few; D: -
DNA: TGCGCCAGCAGCCAGCCACGAGAAAACTATGGCTACACCTTC; CDR3: CASSQPRENYGYTF; J: TRBJ1-2; V: TRBV4-1; size: many; D: -
DNA: TGTGCCAGCGAGGGGATTACCTACGAGCAGTACTTC; CDR3: CASEGITYEQYF; J: TRBJ2-7; V: TRBV7-9; size: many; D: -
DNA: TGCGCCAGCAGCTTTAAGAGTAACACTGAAGCTTTCTTT; CDR3: CASSFKSNTEAFF; J: TRBJ1-1; V: TRBV5-1; size: many; D: -
DNA: TGCGCCAGCAGCCCGGATCGGCAGAAAACCGGGACACACTATGGCTACACCTTC; CDR3: CASSPDRQKTGTHYGYTF; J: TRBJ1-2; V: TRBV5-1; size: -; D: -
DNA: TGTGCCAGCAGCTCAGTCAGGCCTCGACAGGGCCATGGCTACACCTTC; CDR3: CASSSVRPRQGHGYTF; J: TRBJ1-2; V: TRBV5-6; size: many; D: TRBD1
DNA: TGTGCCAGCAGTACGCAGGGGAAATGGGGTCAGCCCCAGCATTTT; CDR3: CASSTQGKWGQPQHF; J: TRBJ1-5; V: TRBV2; size: many; D: -
DNA: TGCAGTGCTAGAGATATGGACTCGACCTTGGTTAACTATGGCTACACCTTC; CDR3: CSARDMDSTLVNYGYTF; J: TRBJ1-2; V: TRBV20-1; size: many; D: -
DNA: TGTGCCAGCAGCTCCTCCCGGTTGGGACCCTCGGACACCGGGGAGCTGTTTTTT; CDR3: CASSSSRLGPSDTGELFF; J: TRBJ2-2; V: TRBV13; size: -; D: -
DNA: TGTGCCAGCAGCTTGGTCGCGACAGGGGGTAGGAGCGGCTATGGCTACACCTTC; CDR3: CASSLVATGGRSGYGYTF; J: TRBJ1-2; V: TRBV5-4; size: -; D: TRBD1